The next 20 T cell receptor beta chains were all read from a single sample in a study of early T cells in non-severe SARS-CoV-2 infection. MiXCR, run by TCRdb on the 5' RACE reads, gives a single entry per CDR3 protein. Here the sample spans some 66,000 distinct CDR3 sequences, over 8% being singletons. The material sequenced was whole blood. The receptors here all came from an adult who was a healthcare worker with PCR-confirmed SARS-CoV-2 infection or an uninfected control (not recorded which).

This chain links TRBV20-1 with TRBJ1-3; no reliable D call. The CDR3 has 15 residues. Germline V lookup: CDR1 DFQATT, CDR2 SNEGSKA (reference sequence). Trimming cost V 0 bases and J 0 bases, with 9 bases left between them. The CDR3 reads CSARDNTRSGNTIYF. In DNA form, the CDR3 reads TGCAGTGCTAGAGACAACACCCGCTCTGGAAACACCATATATTTT.

There are a few counts of this clonotype. The chain employs TRBV7-3 and TRBJ1-6; 8 nucleotides line up with TRBD1. CDR3 length: 16 amino acids. V shed 3 bases, J shed 9 bases, and the junction held 10 bases outside the gene matches. The germline V gene encodes CDR1 SGHTA and CDR2 FQGTGA. Here the CDR3 DNA reads TGTGCCAGCAGCTTCTGGGATACAGGGACAGGTTCACCCCTCCACTTT. This sequence encodes CASSFWDTGTGSPLHF. The full variable domain, rest sourced from reference TRBV7-3 and TRBJ1-6, is GAGVSQTPSNKVTEKGKYVELRCDPISGHTALYWYRQSLGQGPEFLIYFQGTGAADDSGLPNDRFFAVRPEGSVSTLKIQRTERGDSAVYLCASSFWDTGTGSPLHFGNGTRLTVT.

Many counts were recorded for this clonotype. The chain carries TRBV6-6 and TRBJ2-1; D is ambiguous. Germline loops: CDR1 MNHNY, CDR2 SVGAGI (reference sequence). This CDR3 comprises 11 residues. Trimming pared 5 bases from V and 8 bases from J, leaving 7 bases between. CDR3: CASSPRHEQFF. The CDR3 nucleotides read TGTGCCAGCAGTCCACGCCATGAGCAGTTCTTC.

This clonotype was counted only a few times. The chain uses TRBV6-6 and TRBJ2-7; D might be TRBD2 (6 bases). The CDR3 consists of 14 residues. Trimming removed 2 bases from V and 2 bases from J, with 10 bases in between. CDR1 is MNHNY, CDR2 SVGAGI, per germline (reference sequence). The CDR3 loop is CASSYRRGAYEQYF. The CDR3 nucleotides read TGTGCCAGCAGTTACCGGAGGGGTGCCTACGAGCAGTACTTC.

This chain connects TRBV7-2 to TRBJ2-3; D tentatively reads TRBD1 or TRBD2 (6 bases each). Germline V gives CDR1 SGHTA, CDR2 FQGNSA. V was clipped by 1 base and J by 5 bases, with 16 bases between them. The CDR3 is 16 amino acids. The DNA of the CDR3 is TGTGCCAGCAGCTTAGAAGGACGGGGGCGCGTAGATACGCAGTATTTT. Protein product: CASSLEGRGRVDTQYF. The whole variable domain, remainder taken from reference TRBV7-2 and TRBJ2-3, is GAGVSQSPSNKVTEKGKDVELRCDPISGHTALYWYRQSLGQGLEFLIYFQGNSAPDKSGLPSDRFSAERTGGSVSTLTIQRTQQEDSAVYLCASSLEGRGRVDTQYFGPGTRLTVL.

The chain has TRBV7-2 and TRBJ2-7; 9 bases map to TRBD2. After removal of 5 bases from V and 2 bases from J, the junction contained 4 bases not matched to a gene. Germline assignment: CDR1 SGHTA and CDR2 FQGNSA. This CDR3 has 14 residues. CDR3 nucleotides: TGTGCCAGCAGCCTCAGACTAGCGGCCTACGAGCAGTACTTC. Translation: CASSLRLAAYEQYF.

This clonotype was seen repeatedly, ten times or more. The chain has TRBV20-1 and TRBJ1-1; D is perhaps TRBD1 (6 bases). Germline CDR1 is DFQATT and CDR2 is SNEGSKA (reference sequence). V was shortened by 5 bases and J by 5 bases, with 12 bases between the two germline ends. CDR3 size: 12 residues. CDR3 bases: TGCAGTGCTCACCACAGGGTAACTGAAGCTTTCTTT. Its translation is CSAHHRVTEAFF.

This sequence joins TRBV7-6 and TRBJ2-7; TRBD1 agrees at 10 bases. This CDR3 is 16 amino acids long. V shed 5 bases, J shed 4 bases, and the junction held 11 bases outside the gene matches. Germline V gene lookup returns CDR1 SGHVS and CDR2 FNYEAQ. The CDR3 DNA reads TGTGCCAGCAGCCGTATCCCGGGACAGGGGCGATACGAGCAGTACTTC. Translation gives CASSRIPGQGRYEQYF.

This clonotype was detected many times. The chain carries TRBV5-1 and TRBJ1-6; the D is unclear. V was cut by 0 bases and J by 0 bases, with 4 bases left in between. The V gene's germline CDR1 is SGHRS and CDR2 YFSETQ. The CDR3 totals 15 residues. The CDR3 nucleotides are TGCGCCAGCAGCTTGGGGAGCTCCTATAATTCACCCCTCCACTTT. This sequence encodes CASSLGSSYNSPLHF.

This clonotype was detected only a few times. V and J are TRBV5-4 and TRBJ2-5; 8 bases agree with TRBD1. This CDR3 is built from 14 residues. After removal of 4 bases from V and 4 bases from J, the junction contained 6 bases not matched to a gene. The germline CDR1 and CDR2 sequences are SGHNT and YYREEE (reference sequence). The CDR3 here is CASSADRGGETQYF. For the CDR3, the DNA is TGTGCCAGCAGCGCCGACAGGGGAGGAGAGACCCAGTACTTC.

In its sample, this clonotype was seen many times. J is TRBJ2-7 and V is TRBV7-8; TRBD1 aligns across 10 bases. Germline trimming cut 0 bases from V and 2 bases from J; bases unmatched to any gene: 4. Per germline, CDR1 SGHVS and CDR2 FQNEAQ. CDR3 length: 16 residues. CDR3 in DNA: TGTGCCAGCAGCTTAGCGGGACAGGGGCCGGCCTACGAGCAGTACTTC. It encodes CASSLAGQGPAYEQYF.

This clonotype has a handful of counts. This chain links TRBV20-1 with TRBJ1-5, with 7 positions matching TRBD1. The CDR3 is made up of 14 amino acids. Germline V CDR1 and CDR2: DFQATT, SNEGSKA (reference sequence). Losses at the gene ends were 6 bases for V and 1 base for J; bases not matched to a gene: 6. The CDR3 DNA follows: TGCAGTGCAACAGGGGATCAAAGCAATCAGCCCCAGCATTTT. It yields the protein CSATGDQSNQPQHF.

V and J are TRBV5-6 and TRBJ2-1; TRBD2 aligns across 12 bases. The CDR3 runs 17 residues. Trimming took 4 bases from V and 4 from J; bases not matched to a gene: 9. Germline CDR1 and CDR2: SGHDT and YYEEEE. In DNA, the CDR3 is TGTGCCAGCAGCCAAGGACTAGCGGGAATTATGTACAATGAGCAGTTCTTC. This translates into CASSQGLAGIMYNEQFF.

This clonotype has a handful of counts. CDR3 loop: CSVDRPQGEGDAFF. The CDR3, as DNA: TGCAGCGTTGACCGGCCTCAGGGAGAGGGGGACGCTTTCTTT. The V gene is TRBV29-1, the J gene TRBJ1-1; TRBD1 is a possible D gene (6 bases). The V gene's germline CDR1 is SQVTM and CDR2 ANQGSEA. V was shortened by 3 bases and J by 11 bases, with 22 bases between the two germline ends. The CDR3 covers 14 residues.

In its sample, this clonotype was seen many times. This chain joins TRBV29-1 and TRBJ2-3; D call uncertain. This CDR3 is built from 14 residues. V lost 1 base and J lost 1, with 9 bases in between. The germline V gene has CDR1 SQVTM and CDR2 ANQGSEA. DNA for the CDR3: TGCAGCGTTGAAGGGTCCAGCGGCACAGATACGCAGTATTTT. Its protein is CSVEGSSGTDTQYF.

A few counts support this clonotype. V gene TRBV7-8 combines with J gene TRBJ2-3; D is ambiguous. Per germline, CDR1 SGHVS and CDR2 FQNEAQ. The CDR3 length is 13 residues. V was pared by 5 bases and J by 5 bases, with 11 bases between. CDR3 nucleotides: TGTGCCAGCAGCCCAAATTATAGAGATACGCAGTATTTT. It specifies CASSPNYRDTQYF.

This clonotype has at least ten counts. The chain has TRBV20-1 and TRBJ2-1, with TRBD2 identical over 8 bases. J gave up 2 bases and V 0 bases, and 6 bases lay outside the gene matches. The CDR3 consists of 16 residues. The germline CDR1 and CDR2 sequences are DFQATT and SNEGSKA (reference sequence). The CDR3 nucleotides are TGCAGTGCTAGAGACCTGAGCGGGGGACCCTACAATGAGCAGTTCTTC. It codes for CSARDLSGGPYNEQFF.

This clonotype appeared a few times. The gene calls are TRBV24-1 and TRBJ2-1, with D perhaps TRBD2 (7 bases). CDR3 length: 16 residues. V was pared by 2 bases and J by 0 bases, with 10 bases between. From germline, CDR1 is KGHDR and CDR2 SFDVKD. The CDR3 is CATSDWGGGSYNEQFF. For the CDR3, the DNA is TGTGCCACCAGTGATTGGGGAGGGGGCTCCTACAATGAGCAGTTCTTC.

This clonotype occurred many times. The genes are TRBV19 and TRBJ2-7; no clear D. Germline V CDR1 and CDR2: LNHDA, SQIVND (reference sequence). V was cut by 6 bases and J by 2 bases, with 14 bases left in between. The CDR3 extends over 14 amino acids. CDR3 DNA: TGTGCCAGTAGCCCTATCCCAGGTCCCTACGAGCAGTACTTC. Protein product: CASSPIPGPYEQYF.

The CDR3 spells CASSLPGLAGVLDSYEQYF. For the CDR3, the DNA is TGTGCCAGCAGTCTCCCGGGACTAGCGGGAGTTTTGGACTCCTACGAGCAGTACTTC. The V call is TRBV27, the J call TRBJ2-7; the match to TRBD2 covers 14 bases. Germline V gene lookup returns CDR1 MNHEY and CDR2 SMNVEV (reference sequence). The CDR3 spans 19 residues. V dropped 5 bases and J dropped 0; count of bases not matched to a gene: 12.